The TCR beta chain described here comes from a study of shared clonotypes between healthy human individuals. Note on this clone: Its cognate antigen is unknown.

For sorted subsets, 150 to 200 ng DNA per replicate equaled approximately 32,000 T cell genomes. The repertoire was sequenced with immunoSEQ multiplex PCR; TCRdb's copy has only in-frame clones and lacks some. The data hold about 2.1 million clones, with about 93% observed a single time. The CDR3 is 16 residues long. Terminally differentiated effector memory CD45RA+ cells were excluded from the naive CD8 cells, which were CD45RO-negative and positively selected for CCR7. Study-level points and caveats: Donor scarcity curtailed the genetic and exposure-history diversity represented herein.

The specimen sequenced was naive CD8+ T cells from PBMCs. The V call is TRBV21-1, the J call TRBJ2-1; TRBD2, the table's D call, lacks a check against the DNA. TRBV21-1 is reported as a pseudogene. This clonotype originated in a man between 18 and 29 years old in good health. Some clones in this sample may be carry-over from other donors' samples. The CDR3 reads CASSSLRTSGYNEQFF. The DNA of the CDR3 is TGTGCCAGCAGCAGTCTTAGGACTAGCGGTTACAATGAGCAGTTCTTC.